Each of the 20 T cell receptor beta chains below was sequenced from the same sample in a study of shared clonotypes between healthy human individuals. The table came from immunoSEQ multiplex PCR; TCRdb's copy has only in-frame clones and leaves some out. The sample records 980,000 or so clones, more than 75% being singletons. The source material was memory CD4+ T cells sorted from blood. Subset given: CD45RA-negative fraction. The receptors stem from a man aged 18 to 29 in good health.

The genes are TRBV11-2 and TRBJ2-7; D is ambiguous. The V gene's germline CDR1 is SGHAT and CDR2 FQNNGV. Trimming shortened V by 1 base and J by 3 bases, and 4 bases separated the two germline ends. The CDR3 length is 12 residues. CDR3 amino acids: CASSLGLYEQYF. In DNA form, the CDR3 reads TGTGCCAGCAGCTTAGGCCTCTACGAGCAGTACTTC.

The chain joins TRBV5-1 to TRBJ2-7; no definite D call. Germline CDR1 and CDR2: SGHRS and YFSETQ. Trimming removed 0 bases from V and 2 bases from J, with 9 bases in between. The CDR3 is made up of 14 amino acids. CDR3 in DNA: TGCGCCAGCAGCTTGGGACGGAAGACCTACGAGCAGTACTTC. It encodes CASSLGRKTYEQYF.

Of note for this clone: Other DNA sequences of this sample code for an identical CDR3. The chain has TRBV11-3 and TRBJ2-3; D not certain. V shed 1 base and J shed 0 bases, with 5 bases lying between them. Germline V lookup: CDR1 SGHNT, CDR2 YENEEA. The CDR3 loop spans 14 amino acids. As DNA, the CDR3 is TGTGCCAGCAGCTTAGCTGCTAGCACAGATACGCAGTATTTT. Protein sequence: CASSLAASTDTQYF.

The J gene is TRBJ2-3, the V gene TRBV2; no clear D. V was cut by 8 bases and J by 1 base, with 13 bases left in between. Germline V gives CDR1 SNHLY, CDR2 FYNNEI. The CDR3 is 14 residues long. The CDR3 DNA sequence: TGTGCCAGCCCCGGATTCGGCCGCACAGATACGCAGTATTTT. Residues: CASPGFGRTDTQYF.

The V call is TRBV10-3, the J call TRBJ2-7; tentatively, D is TRBD1 (6 bases). V was trimmed by 1 base and J by 1 base, leaving 20 bases between them. The CDR3 has 18 residues. From germline, CDR1 is ENHRY and CDR2 SYGVKD. In DNA form, the CDR3 reads TGTGCCATCAGTGAGTTAGGAGCAAAAGGGACATTTTCCTACGAGCAGTACTTC. Translation gives CAISELGAKGTFSYEQYF.

Here the CDR3 DNA reads TGTGCCAGCATTCTAGCGGGGCCCAATGAGCAGTTCTTC. Its protein is CASILAGPNEQFF. The V call is TRBV2, the J call TRBJ2-1; 9 nucleotides align to TRBD2. This CDR3 is 13 amino acids long. Germline trimming cut 7 bases from V and 6 bases from J; bases unmatched to any gene: 4. Germline V gene lookup returns CDR1 SNHLY and CDR2 FYNNEI.

The chain is built from TRBV5-1 and TRBJ2-1; no clear D. CDR1 and CDR2 from the germline V gene are SGHRS and YFSETQ. V was trimmed by 1 base and J by 8 bases, leaving 10 bases between them. The CDR3 runs to 13 residues. The DNA for the CDR3 is TGCGCCAGCAGCTTGCAGGTTAGGGATGAGCAGTTCTTC. Its translation: CASSLQVRDEQFF.

The chain couples TRBV7-6 to TRBJ2-7; D unresolved. Trimming took off 5 bases at V and 0 bases at J, with 11 bases between the two ends. Germline V gene lookup returns CDR1 SGHVS and CDR2 FNYEAQ. The CDR3 has 14 amino acids. The CDR3 sequence: CASSLQENSYEQYF. The CDR3 DNA follows: TGTGCCAGCAGCCTCCAGGAGAACTCCTACGAGCAGTACTTC.

The V and J genes are TRBV30 and TRBJ2-7, with unresolved D. Germline V CDR1 and CDR2: GTSNPN, SVGIG (reference sequence). V was cut by 4 bases and J by 6 bases, with 13 bases left in between. The CDR3 length is 12 residues. The CDR3 region is CAWTEGRREQYF. CDR3 sequence (DNA): TGTGCCTGGACGGAAGGGCGGCGCGAGCAGTACTTC.

Comment on this clone: Other DNA variants within this sample encode the same CDR3. This sequence joins TRBV10-1 and TRBJ2-2; D unclear. From germline, CDR1 is WNHNN and CDR2 SYGVQD (reference sequence). V was shortened by 0 bases and J by 4 bases, with 3 bases between the two germline ends. CDR3 size: 13 residues. The CDR3 region is CASSESGTGELFF. As DNA, the CDR3 is TGCGCCAGCAGTGAGTCTGGCACCGGGGAGCTGTTTTTT.

This chain links TRBV15 with TRBJ2-1; D gene uncertain. Germline loops: CDR1 LNHNV, CDR2 YYDKDF (reference sequence). This CDR3 is 13 amino acids long. Trimming shortened V by 4 bases and J by 3 bases, and 7 bases separated the two germline ends. CDR3 sequence reads: CATSTGGYNEQFF. CDR3 bases: TGTGCCACCAGCACTGGTGGCTACAATGAGCAGTTCTTC.

The chain combines TRBV7-4 with TRBJ2-7; 9 bases align to TRBD2. The CDR3 has 15 residues. Germline-derived CDR1 and CDR2 are SGHVT and SQSDAQ. The V and J ends lost 6 bases and 2 bases, in that order; junction bases with no gene match: 8. The CDR3 loop is CASSSSSGGPYEQYF. CDR3 bases: TGTGCCAGCAGTTCTAGTAGCGGGGGCCCCTACGAGCAGTACTTC.

In its sample, this clone was seen a few times. The J gene is TRBJ1-2, the V gene TRBV5-4, with TRBD1 as a possible D gene (5 bases). The CDR3 contains 15 residues. Germline CDR1 is SGHNT and CDR2 is YYREEE (reference sequence). The ends were cut back, 3 bases at V and 4 bases at J, with 16 bases in the middle. The CDR3 loop is CASSSDSASSYGYTF. For the CDR3, the DNA is TGTGCCAGCAGCTCCGACAGCGCCAGTTCCTATGGCTACACCTTC.

This clone was seen more than once but under ten times. The V and J genes are TRBV6-6 and TRBJ1-5; no reliable D call. CDR3 size: 13 residues. V dropped 7 bases and J dropped 4 bases, with 11 bases sitting between them. Germline loops: CDR1 MNHNY, CDR2 SVGAGI (reference sequence). This CDR3 is CASISMANQPQHF. CDR3 DNA: TGTGCCAGCATTTCAATGGCGAATCAGCCCCAGCATTTT.

The chain combines TRBV6-5 with TRBJ2-3; the D gene is possibly TRBD1 (6 bases). The germline CDR1 and CDR2 sequences are MNHEY and SVGAGI. The CDR3 has 14 amino acids. V lost 6 bases and J 0 bases, leaving 10 bases between the germline ends. This CDR3 is CASRRGWSTDTQYF. CDR3 coding DNA: TGTGCCAGCAGAAGGGGGTGGAGCACAGATACGCAGTATTTT.

The chain combines TRBV27 with TRBJ1-6; D not resolved. The germline V and J ends were trimmed by 10 bases and 8 bases, with 15 bases remaining between them. This CDR3 has 13 residues. CDR1 and CDR2 (germline): MNHEY, SMNVEV (reference sequence). The CDR3: CATNPPRDSPLHF. The CDR3, as DNA: TGTGCCACCAATCCCCCTAGGGATTCACCCCTCCACTTT.

In this sample, this clone turned up once. This chain connects TRBV12-5 to TRBJ2-3, with TRBD1 as a possible D gene (9 bases). CDR3 length: 19 amino acids. Between the trimmed V and J ends, which lost 0 bases and 4 bases, there was a span of 23 bases. Germline values: CDR1 LGHNT, CDR2 FRNRAP. The CDR3 nucleotides are TGTGCTAGTGGTTTGGTGGTGAAGATGGGACAGGGACTAGCAGATACGCAGTATTTT. It translates to CASGLVVKMGQGLADTQYF. Complete variable domain (other parts from reference TRBV12-5 and TRBJ2-3): DARVTQTPRHKVTEMGQEVTMRCQPILGHNTVFWYRQTMMQGLELLAYFRNRAPLDDSGMPKDRFSAEMPDATLATLKIQPSEPRDSAVYFCASGLVVKMGQGLADTQYFGPGTRLTVL.

This sequence joins TRBV9 and TRBJ2-3; D may match TRBD1 or TRBD2 (5 bases each). Germline CDR1 SGDLS, CDR2 YYNGEE. This CDR3 has 14 amino acids. Trimming took 4 bases from V and 10 from J, leaving 19 bases between them. CDR3 DNA: TGTGCCAGCAGCTACGGGACCCCGCCGACTGCGCAGTATTTT. Its protein is CASSYGTPPTAQYF. Looking up the rest from reference TRBV9 and TRBJ2-3 gives the full variable domain: DSGVTQTPKHLITATGQRVTLRCSPRSGDLSVYWYQQSLDQGLQFLIQYYNGEERAKGNILERFSAQQFPDLHSELNLSSLELGDSALYFCASSYGTPPTAQYFGPGTRLTVL.

To note about this clone: Other DNA sequences from this sample encode an identical CDR3 as well. The rearrangement uses TRBV5-1 and TRBJ2-6; D uncertain. Germline-derived CDR1 and CDR2 are SGHRS and YFSETQ. This CDR3 is built from 16 residues. V shed 0 bases and J shed 0 bases, with 7 bases lying between them. DNA of the CDR3: TGCGCCAGCAGCTTGGGGCAAAGCTCTGGGGCCAACGTCCTGACTTTC. Translation: CASSLGQSSGANVLTF.

V usage is TRBV2 and J usage is TRBJ1-2, with TRBD1 identical over 7 bases. The CDR3 extends over 12 amino acids. In germline, CDR1 is SNHLY, CDR2 FYNNEI. Losses at the gene ends were 7 bases for V and 12 bases for J; bases not matched to a gene: 11. The CDR3 DNA reads TGTGCCAGCACTAGACAGGGACCGGGCGACACCTTC. The encoded protein is CASTRQGPGDTF.